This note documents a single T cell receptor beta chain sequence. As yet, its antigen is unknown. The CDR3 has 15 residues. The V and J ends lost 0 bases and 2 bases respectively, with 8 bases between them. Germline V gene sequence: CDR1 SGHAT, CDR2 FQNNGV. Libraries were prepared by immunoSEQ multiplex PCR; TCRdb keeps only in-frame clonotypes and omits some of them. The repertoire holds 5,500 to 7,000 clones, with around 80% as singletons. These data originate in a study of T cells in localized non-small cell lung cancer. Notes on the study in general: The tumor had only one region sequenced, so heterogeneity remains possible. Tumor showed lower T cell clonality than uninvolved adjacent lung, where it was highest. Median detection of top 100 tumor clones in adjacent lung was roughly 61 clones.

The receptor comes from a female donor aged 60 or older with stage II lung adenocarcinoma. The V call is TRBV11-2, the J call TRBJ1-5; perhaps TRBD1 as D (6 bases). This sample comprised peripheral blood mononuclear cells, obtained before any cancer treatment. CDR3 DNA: TGTGCCAGCAGCTTAGACAGGGGAGGCAATCAGCCCCAGCATTTT. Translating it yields CASSLDRGGNQPQHF.